Sequencing of this T cell receptor beta chain was carried out in a study of cytomegalovirus exposure and HLA in healthy donors. The study's findings and limits: Exclusion as indistinguishable affected some V segments, including TRBV6-2 and TRBV6-3.

For this clone: Its antigen is still unknown.

In the PCR, 60 Vbeta and 13 Jbeta primers were used. Here immunoSEQ multiplex PCR was the method, and the copy in TCRdb shows in-frame clones only, minus some. The sample lists more than 150,000 clones; approximately 80% were seen once. The germline gives CDR1 SGHRS, CDR2 YFSETQ. V was clipped by 0 bases and J by 5 bases, with 8 bases between them. This CDR3 comprises 14 residues. Sequenced material: PBMCs. The receptor was derived from a young woman in good health and CMV-seronegative. The chain is built from TRBV5-1 and TRBJ1-4; D uncertain. The chain's CDR3 is CASSLDQRNEKLFF. CDR3 DNA: TGCGCCAGCAGCTTGGACCAGAGGAATGAAAAACTGTTTTTT.